The clone carrying this TCR beta chain has a single count. The table came from immunoSEQ multiplex PCR; TCRdb's copy has only in-frame clones and leaves some out. The sample lists about 540,000 clones; approximately 80% were seen once. The data were obtained in a study of shared T cell receptors in the human thymus. Germline assignment: CDR1 SGDLS and CDR2 YYNGEE. With V trimmed by 3 bases and J by 7 bases, 9 bases remained unmatched. This CDR3 contains 16 residues. These data also featured in a second study, about human thymus T cells. From that report: In corrective heart surgery, resections were taken, and these provided the thymus tissue. What appeared biased in thymic and blood repertoires was the usage of V and J genes.

This clonotype was obtained from a boy in the first two years of life with a congenital heart defect. The sample taken for sequencing was thymocytes. The genes are TRBV9 and TRBJ2-7; the match to TRBD2 covers 14 bases. CDR3 loop: CASSAHRLAGGGEQYF. The CDR3 DNA sequence: TGTGCCAGCAGCGCACACCGACTAGCGGGAGGGGGGGAGCAGTACTTC.